This T cell receptor (beta chain) originates from a study of neurological immune-mediated disorders (dated by TCRdb to between 2018 and 2020). Context from the whole study: Peripheral blood TCR-beta repertoires from patients with HTLV-I-associated myelopathy (HAM/TSP), patients with multiple sclerosis, and healthy controls were compared in the study using UMI-based sequencing. The approximately 100 TCR-beta libraries included longitudinal samples, technical triplicates and paired sorted CD4+ and CD8+ T-cell subsets alongside PBMC samples. The cohort was made up of 68 subjects, consisting of around 15 HAM/TSP patients, approximately 35 multiple sclerosis patients and around 20 healthy controls. Study-wide conclusions, independent of this receptor: Across subjects, expanded clones never shared an identical CDR3 amino acid sequence, which suggests that the TCR-beta repertoires in every group were private. TCR clonal expansion was highest in HAM/TSP patients and lowest in MS patients, with MS patients falling below even healthy controls.

This clonotype was picked up many times. What this receptor recognizes is not known. Base qualities were left out, and no much larger clone turns up one base away. cDNA synthesis used template-switch 5'RACE with a primer carrying a 10-nucleotide random unique molecular identifier tagging each TCR transcript. Every sequencing run covered 15-18 subjects and yielded more than 170 million TCR-beta sequences. The RNeasy kit was used to extract total RNA. Using the KAPA Real-time Library Amplification kit, TCR-beta VDJ regions were amplified with primers for the TCR constant region and the 5'RACE anchor. A first PCR added sample indexes and Illumina adaptors, and a second PCR then raised library yield. The roughly 650 bp TCR product was size-selected on a 2% E-gel SizeSelection system after Ampure bead purification. Before pooling, library quality was assessed on a Bioanalyzer, concentration was determined with Qubit, and library quantification was performed with the Kapa Library Quantification kit. An Illumina HiSeq 2500 sequenced the libraries paired-end 2 x 150 bp. To increase sequence diversity, about 25-30% phiX was spiked into each library pool. The study's own analysis went as follows. The UMI-based MiGEC pipeline processed quality-filtered reads and removed over 80% of raw TCR sequences during error correction. IMGT germline references were used for alignment of VDJ genes, and clonotypes were defined by a unique CDR3 amino acid sequence together with V-J genes. Clonal expansion, Shannon diversity and CDR3 relatedness were evaluated with VDJtools (CalcPairwiseDistances, ClusterSamples), while phylogenetic trees were built in CLCbio workbench. Clones with at least 8 unique UMIs were defined as expanded, with this threshold being based on coefficient-of-variation modelling across technical triplicates. Starting from the raw public reads, TCRdb applied fastp trimming at Q25, assembled clones with MiXCR and retained in-frame beta chains. Each record represents a unique CDR3 protein, reported with the most common genes and DNA among its rows. TCRdb's processing, not the study's, gives the V and J calls here. The sample table lists some 19,000 distinct CDR3 sequences, about 15% of them with a count of one. The ten largest clones take up roughly 14% of the sample.

The CDR3, from cysteine to phenylalanine, totals 12 residues. Only CDR3 DNA is held: 36 bases, read in frame from base 1. Via the germline V gene (reference sequence), CDR1 is SEHNR and CDR2 FQNEAQ. V is reduced by 5 bases and J by 10 bases, leaving a spacing of 12 bases between them. Libraries from unsorted PBMCs were made from 2 million PBMCs kept in RNAlater at -80 degrees C until RNA extraction. Peripheral blood was subjected to Ficoll-Hypaque density gradient centrifugation to isolate PBMCs, which were then cryopreserved in liquid nitrogen. Material for sequencing was PBMCs. This chain joins TRBV7-9 to TRBJ2-1; the D gene assignment is ambiguous. The TCR was taken from a female donor with HTLV-1-associated myelopathy (HAM/TSP). This receptor carries the CDR3 CASSTVGQEQFF. The DNA reads as follows: TGTGCCAGCAGCACCGTAGGGCAGGAGCAGTTCTTC. Supplemented by the reference TRBV7-9 and TRBJ2-1 proteins around the CDR3, the complete variable domain is DTGVSQNPRHKITKRGQNVTFRCDPISEHNRLYWYRQTLGQGPEFLTYFQNEAQLEKSRLLSDRFSAERPKGSFSTLEIQRTEQGDSAMYLCASSTVGQEQFFGPGTRLTVL.